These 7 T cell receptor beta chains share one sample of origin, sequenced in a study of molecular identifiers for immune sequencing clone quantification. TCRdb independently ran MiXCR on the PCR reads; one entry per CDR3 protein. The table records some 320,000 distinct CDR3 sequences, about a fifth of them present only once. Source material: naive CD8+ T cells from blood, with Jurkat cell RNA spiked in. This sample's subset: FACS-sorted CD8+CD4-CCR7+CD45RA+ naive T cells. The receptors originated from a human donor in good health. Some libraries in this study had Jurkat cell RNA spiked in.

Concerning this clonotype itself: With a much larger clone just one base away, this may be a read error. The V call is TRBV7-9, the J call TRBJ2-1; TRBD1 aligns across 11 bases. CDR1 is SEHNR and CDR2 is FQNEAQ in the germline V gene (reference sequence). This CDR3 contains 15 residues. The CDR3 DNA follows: TGTGCCAGCTCTTCAGGACAGGGGGCGTGGACTGAGCAGCTCTTC. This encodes CASSSGQGAWTEQLF.

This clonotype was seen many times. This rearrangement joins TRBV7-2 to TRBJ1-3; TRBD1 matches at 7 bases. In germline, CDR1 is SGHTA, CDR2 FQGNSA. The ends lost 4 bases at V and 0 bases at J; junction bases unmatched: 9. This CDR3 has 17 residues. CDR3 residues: CASSSPRTGSSGNTIYF. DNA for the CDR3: TGTGCCAGCAGCTCCCCCAGGACAGGAAGCTCTGGAAACACCATATATTTT.

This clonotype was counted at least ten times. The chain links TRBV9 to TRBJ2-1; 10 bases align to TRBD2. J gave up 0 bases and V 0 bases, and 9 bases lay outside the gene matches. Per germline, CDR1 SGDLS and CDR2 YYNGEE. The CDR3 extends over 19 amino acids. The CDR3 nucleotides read TGTGCCAGCAGCGTAGTCAATAGCGGGGGGCCGAGCTCCTACAATGAGCAGTTCTTC. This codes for CASSVVNSGGPSSYNEQFF.

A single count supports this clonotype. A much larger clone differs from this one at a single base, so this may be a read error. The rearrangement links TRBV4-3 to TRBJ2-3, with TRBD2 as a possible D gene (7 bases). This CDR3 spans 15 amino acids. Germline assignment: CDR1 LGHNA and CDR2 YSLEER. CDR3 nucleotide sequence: TGCGCCAGCAACCAAGGGGGGGGGCTCACAGATACGCAGTATTTT. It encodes CASNQGGGLTDTQYF.

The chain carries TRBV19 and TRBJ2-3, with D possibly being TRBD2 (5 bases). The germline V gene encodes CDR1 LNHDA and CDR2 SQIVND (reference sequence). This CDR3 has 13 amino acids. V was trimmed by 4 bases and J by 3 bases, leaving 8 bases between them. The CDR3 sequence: CASSTTRTDTQYF. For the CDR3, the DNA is TGTGCCAGTAGTACAACTAGGACAGATACGCAGTATTTT.

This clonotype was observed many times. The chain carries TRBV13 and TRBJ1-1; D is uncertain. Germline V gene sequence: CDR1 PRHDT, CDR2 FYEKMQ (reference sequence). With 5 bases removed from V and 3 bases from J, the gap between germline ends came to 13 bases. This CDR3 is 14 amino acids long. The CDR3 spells CASSKREDDTEAFF. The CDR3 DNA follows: TGTGCCAGCAGCAAGCGGGAGGACGACACTGAAGCTTTCTTT.

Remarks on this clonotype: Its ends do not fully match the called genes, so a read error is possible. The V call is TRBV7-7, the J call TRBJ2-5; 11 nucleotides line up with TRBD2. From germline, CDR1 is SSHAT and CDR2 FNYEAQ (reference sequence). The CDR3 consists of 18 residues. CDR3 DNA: TGTGCTAGCAGCCTAAAATCTAGCGGGAGGCGTGCTCAAGAGACCCAGTACTTC. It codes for CASSLKSSGRRAQETQYF.